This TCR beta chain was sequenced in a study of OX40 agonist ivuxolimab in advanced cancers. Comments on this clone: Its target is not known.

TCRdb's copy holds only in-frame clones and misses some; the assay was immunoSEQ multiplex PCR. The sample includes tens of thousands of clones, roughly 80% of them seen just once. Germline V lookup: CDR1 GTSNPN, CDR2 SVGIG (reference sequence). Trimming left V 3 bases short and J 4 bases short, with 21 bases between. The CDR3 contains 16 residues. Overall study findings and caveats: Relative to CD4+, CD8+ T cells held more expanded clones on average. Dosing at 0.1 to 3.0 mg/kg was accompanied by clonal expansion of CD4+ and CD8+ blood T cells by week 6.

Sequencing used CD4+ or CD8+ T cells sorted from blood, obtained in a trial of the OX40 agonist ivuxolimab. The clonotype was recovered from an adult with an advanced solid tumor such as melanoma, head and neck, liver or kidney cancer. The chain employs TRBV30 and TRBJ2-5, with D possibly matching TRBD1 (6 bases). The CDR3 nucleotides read TGTGCCTGGAGCGGCAGGGACACCTCCCGAGGAGAGACCCAGTACTTC. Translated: CAWSGRDTSRGETQYF.